This TCR beta chain appears in the sequencing data of a study of identifying expanded T cells in peripheral blood. The CDR3 sequence is 17 residues long. From germline, CDR1 is SGDLS and CDR2 YYNGEE. V was pared by 2 bases and J by 4 bases, with 6 bases of the junction left unmatched. This table comes from immunoSEQ multiplex PCR, and its TCRdb copy is limited to in-frame clones, with some not included. The sample comprises over 100,000 clones, approximately 88% of which are singletons, and less than 15% rests with the top ten. The chain joins TRBV9 to TRBJ2-1; 13 nucleotides line up with TRBD2. The sequencing sample was made of blood. This TCR was recovered from a person aged 18 to 70 in good health. CDR3 in amino acids: CASSVSTSGRVYNEQFF. The CDR3 nucleotides are TGTGCCAGCAGCGTTAGTACTAGCGGGAGGGTTTACAATGAGCAGTTCTTC. Filled out from reference TRBV9 and TRBJ2-1, the complete variable domain reads DSGVTQTPKHLITATGQRVTLRCSPRSGDLSVYWYQQSLDQGLQFLIQYYNGEERAKGNILERFSAQQFPDLHSELNLSSLELGDSALYFCASSVSTSGRVYNEQFFGPGTRLTVL.